What follows is one TCR beta chain and its context. Its target is not known. This record belongs to a study of T cell responses to AZD1222 COVID-19 vaccine. The study, taken as a whole, reports: Donors skewed white British and female; clonal diversity was possibly underestimated. Reportedly, nearly half of unique spike TCRs recognized epitopes outside B.1.351/B.1.1.7 mutations.

Clones were read by immunoSEQ multiplex PCR, and TCRdb kept only the in-frame ones, dropping some. The table has about 130,000 clones, roughly 90% seen once. The input for sequencing was peripheral blood, taken on day 0 of AZD1222 vaccination. The sequence was obtained from an adult in good health.

CDR3 bases: TGTGCCAGCAGTCTCGGGGACTCTGGAAACACCATATATTTT. This translates into CASSLGDSGNTIYF. The V and J genes are TRBV6-5 and TRBJ1-3; no firm D call. Germline CDR1 and CDR2: MNHEY and SVGAGI. The V end was cut by 5 bases, the J end by 0 bases, with 8 bases between. This CDR3 contains 14 residues.